The T cell receptor (beta chain) under discussion was sequenced for a study of early T cells in non-severe SARS-CoV-2 infection. Across the whole study: The sequenced material was bulk RNA from unsorted whole blood, and its chains were unpaired.

Germline V gives CDR1 SNHLY, CDR2 FYNNEI. This CDR3 spans 14 amino acids. Trimming left V 9 bases short and J 4 bases short, with 15 bases between. This clonotype turned up a few times. The antigen is unknown. General study findings and limits: The VDJdb matching leaned toward anti-spike CD8 responses and overlooked private and CD4 specificities.

In the library, individual cDNA molecules carried attached unique molecular identifiers. In TCRdb, the 5' RACE reads were re-called with MiXCR into one record per CDR3 protein. The sample lists about 110,000 distinct CDR3 sequences; 10% to 15% were seen once. This TCR came from an adult who was a healthcare worker with PCR-confirmed SARS-CoV-2 infection or an uninfected control (not recorded which). This specimen was whole blood, taken at baseline. The V call is TRBV2, the J call TRBJ2-2, with D possibly matching TRBD1 (6 bases). CDR3 loop: CASQLGARTGELFF. The CDR3 DNA follows: TGTGCCAGTCAACTGGGGGCGCGCACCGGGGAGCTGTTTTTT.